The source of this TCR beta chain is a study of blood T cell repertoires in COVID-19. Whole-study context: The United States, Italy and Spain provided the acute and convalescent COVID-19 samples.

This clone turned up a few times. The CDR3 length is 14 residues. Germline assignment: CDR1 MNHNS and CDR2 SASEGT. V shed 1 base and J shed 4 bases, with 10 bases lying between them. Method: immunoSEQ multiplex PCR; TCRdb's copy keeps in-frame clones and lacks some. The data hold under 200,000 clones, with around 87% observed a single time. Sequencing was done on a sample of peripheral blood. This chain uses TRBV6-1 with TRBJ1-2; D not resolved. The receptor's source is a man aged 40-50 years with active or convalescent COVID-19. The CDR3 region has the DNA TGTGCCAGCAGTGAAGTGAACAGTGCCTATGGCTACACCTTC. Translated: CASSEVNSAYGYTF.